The rows below give T cell receptor beta chains drawn from one sample of a study of human CD8 memory T cell subsets. One entry per CDR3 protein, without DNA, is what TCRdb gives after re-calling the 5' RACE reads. The sample includes 10,000 to 11,000 distinct CDR3 sequences. The sample comprised CD8+ stem-like memory T cells (TSCM and TCM) sorted from PBMCs. Receptor source: a human donor in good health. Both conserved end residues are part of each CDR3. The size entry is marked missing in some rows and otherwise reads once, few, many or a size class.

v_gene: TRBV7-9
j_gene: TRBJ1-1
abundance: NA
CDR3aa: CASSADRGTEAFF

v_gene: TRBV19
j_gene: TRBJ2-7
abundance: large
CDR3aa: CASSTRTGGSYEQYF

v_gene: TRBV20-1
j_gene: TRBJ1-2
abundance: medium-sized
CDR3aa: CSARGQGGYGYTF

v_gene: TRBV5-1
j_gene: TRBJ2-1
abundance: NA
CDR3aa: CASSLEASGPYNEQFF

v_gene: TRBV6-2/TRBV6-3
j_gene: TRBJ2-2
abundance: NA
CDR3aa: CASSYYGLAGGTSHTGELFF

v_gene: TRBV7-9
j_gene: TRBJ2-6
abundance: NA
CDR3aa: CASSPVSGANVLTF

v_gene: TRBV2
j_gene: TRBJ2-1
abundance: NA
CDR3aa: CASSEYRNNEQFF

v_gene: TRBV19
j_gene: TRBJ2-7
abundance: NA
CDR3aa: CASSIWENRYEQYF

v_gene: TRBV29-1
j_gene: TRBJ2-1
abundance: medium-sized
CDR3aa: CSVGGSYNEQFF

v_gene: TRBV4-1
j_gene: TRBJ2-7
abundance: NA
CDR3aa: CASSQDPGQGAYEQYF

v_gene: TRBV12-3/TRBV12-4
j_gene: TRBJ2-1
abundance: medium-sized
CDR3aa: CASRTASPYEQFF